This TCR beta chain was observed in a study of blood T cells in healthy people across ages. Study in general: The template switching approach captured approximately one barcoded beta molecule for every two T cells. Study conclusions and caveats: Age brought a roughly linear fall in TCR beta diversity measured per million T cells.

A second PCR, run for about 7 to 11 cycles, used a sample-barcoded 5' primer plus a J-beta primer mix. TCRdb itself ran the 5' RACE reads through MiXCR, one entry per CDR3 protein. Among approximately 800,000 distinct CDR3 sequences, 56% were seen once, and the ten largest hold roughly 26%. The CDR3 is made up of 13 amino acids. CDR1 DFQATT and CDR2 SNEGSKA come from the germline V gene (reference sequence). The V and J ends lost 8 bases and 0 bases respectively, with 11 bases between them. To note about this clonotype: What it binds is unknown.

Per-sample PBMC isolation yielded at least 7 million cells. The source of this sequence is a man in his forties in good health. This chain links TRBV20-1 with TRBJ2-4, with a weak D call TRBD1 (6 bases). The specimen sequenced was blood. The CDR3: CSTRGVAKNIQYF. For the CDR3, the DNA is TGCAGTACCAGGGGAGTAGCCAAAAACATTCAGTACTTC.